These 18 T cell receptor beta chains originate from one sample sequenced in a study of technical replicates of blood from several donors. Assay: immunoSEQ multiplex PCR; the TCRdb copy retains only in-frame clones and omits some. In the table there are around 89,000 clones, 85% to 95% of which are singletons. What was sequenced was T cells isolated from PBMCs. The receptor set was obtained from a human donor in good health.

The chain recombines TRBV9 with TRBJ2-1; tentatively, D is TRBD1 (6 bases). The length of the CDR3 is 14 residues. Per the germline V gene, CDR1 is SGDLS and CDR2 is YYNGEE. Trimming shortened V by 2 bases and J by 3 bases, and 9 bases separated the two germline ends. CDR3 loop: CASSVGTIYNEQFF. CDR3 coding DNA: TGTGCCAGCAGCGTCGGGACAATCTACAATGAGCAGTTCTTC.

J is TRBJ1-4 and V is TRBV4-1; D remains unclear. Germline CDR1 is MGHRA and CDR2 is YSYEKL. The CDR3 has 18 residues. The V end was cut by 1 base, the J end by 3 bases, with 18 bases between. Here the CDR3 reads CASSQGPRGPVANEKLFF. DNA for the CDR3: TGCGCCAGCAGCCAAGGCCCCCGGGGTCCGGTCGCTAATGAAAAACTGTTTTTT.

The chain recombines TRBV5-1 with TRBJ2-1, with a possible D match to TRBD1 (8 bases). V lost 0 bases to trimming and J lost 9 bases, with 22 bases between them. CDR1 and CDR2 from the germline V gene are SGHRS and YFSETQ. This CDR3 contains 17 residues. Here the CDR3 reads CASSLGLEAQGEGEQFF. The CDR3 nucleotides are TGCGCCAGCAGCTTGGGATTGGAGGCACAGGGGGAGGGTGAGCAGTTCTTC.

A few counts support this clone. Here the CDR3 reads CAWSRQNTEAFF. In DNA form, the CDR3 reads TGTGCCTGGAGTCGACAGAACACTGAAGCTTTCTTT. This chain uses TRBV30 with TRBJ1-1; D unclear. The CDR3 is 12 residues long. Per germline, CDR1 GTSNPN and CDR2 SVGIG (reference sequence). V dropped 2 bases and J dropped 1 base, with 5 bases sitting between them.

This chain joins TRBV7-9 and TRBJ1-1, with a possible D match to TRBD1 (6 bases). Germline V gene sequence: CDR1 SEHNR, CDR2 FQNEAQ (reference sequence). The CDR3 length is 14 residues. V dropped 1 base and J dropped 1 base, with 7 bases sitting between them. The chain's CDR3 is CASSLGGRNTEAFF. Here the CDR3 DNA reads TGTGCCAGCAGCTTAGGGGGGCGGAACACTGAAGCTTTCTTT.

The rearrangement joins TRBV4-1 to TRBJ1-1; no clear D. Trimming took 6 bases from V and 6 from J, leaving 14 bases between them. The CDR3 runs to 13 residues. The germline gives CDR1 MGHRA, CDR2 YSYEKL. The CDR3 here is CASSPPLASEAFF. The CDR3 nucleotides are TGCGCCAGCAGTCCCCCCCTAGCGTCTGAAGCTTTCTTT.

The gene calls are TRBV27 and TRBJ2-7, with D perhaps matching TRBD1 (7 bases). The V gene's germline CDR1 is MNHEY and CDR2 SMNVEV (reference sequence). The CDR3 length is 16 residues. Between the trimmed V and J ends, which lost 2 bases and 3 bases, there was a span of 17 bases. The CDR3 loop is CASSLTARDRLYEQYF. DNA for the CDR3: TGTGCCAGCAGTTTAACGGCGCGGGACAGACTCTACGAGCAGTACTTC.

Only one count was recorded for this clone. The genes are TRBV28 and TRBJ1-1; tentatively, D is TRBD1 (6 bases). Trimming cost V 5 bases and J 6 bases, with 16 bases left between them. The CDR3 consists of 14 residues. Germline V gene lookup returns CDR1 MDHEN and CDR2 SYDVKM. CDR3 DNA: TGTGCCAGCAGTCCCACTATACAGGGCTCTGAAGCTTTCTTT. Translated: CASSPTIQGSEAFF. The complete variable domain, with remaining parts taken from reference TRBV28 and TRBJ1-1, reads DVKVTQSSRYLVKRTGEKVFLECVQDMDHENMFWYRQDPGLGLRLIYFSYDVKMKEKGDIPEGYSVSREKKERFSLILESASTNQTSMYLCASSPTIQGSEAFFGQGTRLTVV.

The chain links TRBV7-6 to TRBJ2-1, with 7 bases that match TRBD2. CDR1 and CDR2 from the germline V gene are SGHVS and FNYEAQ. CDR3 length equals 18 residues. V lost 2 bases to trimming and J lost 8 bases; unmatched junction nucleotides: 18. The CDR3 loop is CASSLSLGRERGVYEQFF. CDR3 nucleotide sequence: TGTGCCAGCAGCTTAAGCTTAGGGCGGGAGCGGGGAGTCTATGAGCAGTTCTTC.

The chain joins TRBV9 to TRBJ2-2; D remains unclear. The CDR3 totals 13 residues. The V and J ends lost 2 bases and 6 bases respectively, with 8 bases between them. From germline, CDR1 is SGDLS and CDR2 YYNGEE. The DNA for the CDR3 is TGTGCCAGCAGCGTCGGTACCGCCGGGGAGCTGTTTTTT. This codes for CASSVGTAGELFF.

This chain uses TRBV27 with TRBJ2-1, with TRBD2 identical over 9 bases. This CDR3 spans 14 amino acids. Germline V lookup: CDR1 MNHEY, CDR2 SMNVEV (reference sequence). V gave up 3 bases and J gave up 7 bases; unmatched junction bases: 4. Written as DNA, the CDR3 is TGTGCCAGCAGTTTGCGGGAGGGCCAAAATGAGCAGTTCTTC. This translates into CASSLREGQNEQFF.

The chain carries TRBV14 and TRBJ2-6; TRBD1 might be the D (5 bases). Germline CDR1 and CDR2: SGHDN and FVKESK. This CDR3 has 16 amino acids. Trimming stripped 1 base from V and 2 bases from J, with 9 bases between. The CDR3 protein is CASSQGRVAGANVLTF. DNA of the CDR3: TGTGCCAGCAGCCAAGGCAGGGTAGCTGGGGCCAACGTCCTGACTTTC.

The chain employs TRBV28 and TRBJ2-4; 8 bases fit TRBD2. The CDR3 consists of 13 residues. Germline-derived CDR1 and CDR2 are MDHEN and SYDVKM. V was clipped by 11 bases and J by 5 bases; unmatched bases: 8. The CDR3 nucleotides read TGTGCCGGAACCCCGGGACTAGAAAACATTCAGTACTTC. Amino acid sequence: CAGTPGLENIQYF.

V is TRBV10-2 and J is TRBJ2-1, with TRBD2 identical over 7 bases. Germline CDR1 WSHSY, CDR2 SAAADI. Unmatched junction bases numbered 7, after V lost 0 bases and J lost 8 bases. The CDR3 contains 15 residues. CDR3 nucleotide sequence: TGCGCCAGCAGTGAGTCGACTAGCTTAGGCGATGAGCAGTTCTTC. This gives the protein CASSESTSLGDEQFF.

This chain links TRBV10-3 with TRBJ2-5, with TRBD2 identical over 15 bases. Per the germline V gene, CDR1 is ENHRY and CDR2 is SYGVKD. V was clipped by 0 bases and J by 5 bases; unmatched bases: 16. The length of the CDR3 is 21 residues. The CDR3 region is CAISESPGLAGGLQPTETQYF. In nucleotides, the CDR3 is TGTGCCATCAGTGAGTCCCCGGGACTAGCGGGAGGCTTACAACCGACGGAGACCCAGTACTTC.

The genes are TRBV19 and TRBJ2-2; D unresolved. The germline V gene encodes CDR1 LNHDA and CDR2 SQIVND (reference sequence). This CDR3 contains 16 residues. V lost 3 bases to trimming and J lost 5 bases, with 16 bases between them. The CDR3 region is CASSIGSPRSTGELFF. The CDR3, as DNA: TGTGCCAGTAGTATCGGCAGTCCCAGGTCAACCGGGGAGCTGTTTTTT.

The chain couples TRBV7-9 to TRBJ2-7, with TRBD2 as a possible D gene (5 bases). The CDR3 length is 11 residues. Trimming shortened V by 2 bases and J by 7 bases, and 6 bases separated the two germline ends. Looked up from germline, CDR1 is SEHNR and CDR2 is FQNEAQ (reference sequence). Here the CDR3 DNA reads TGTGCCAGCAGCTTAAGGGAGGAGCAGTACTTC. Amino acids: CASSLREEQYF. The whole variable domain, filled in from reference TRBV7-9 and TRBJ2-7, reads DTGVSQNPRHKITKRGQNVTFRCDPISEHNRLYWYRQTLGQGPEFLTYFQNEAQLEKSRLLSDRFSAERPKGSFSTLEIQRTEQGDSAMYLCASSLREEQYFGPGTRLTVT.

The chain is built from TRBV28 and TRBJ2-2; a weak D match, TRBD2 (6 bases). Germline V gives CDR1 MDHEN, CDR2 SYDVKM. The CDR3 runs to 16 residues. The V end was cut by 5 bases, the J end by 1 base, with 14 bases between. In nucleotides, the CDR3 is TGTGCCAGCAGTACTAGCCAGCGGAAGAACACCGGGGAGCTGTTTTTT. It specifies CASSTSQRKNTGELFF.